These T cell receptor beta chains were read from a single sample in a study of CD8+ T cells in alopecia areata. Clones were read by immunoSEQ multiplex PCR, and TCRdb kept only the in-frame ones, dropping some. This repertoire shows around 200,000 clones, 55% to 70% found once; its top ten account for roughly 0.71%. Sequences were derived from CD4+ T cells sorted from blood, sampled at week 4, from a patient treated with tofacitinib. Receptors were obtained from a human donor with alopecia areata. CDR3s leave out the opening cysteine and the closing phenylalanine or tryptophan.

j_call v_call cdr3_aa
TRBJ2-1 TRBV27 ASSPFGSDEQF
TRBJ2-7 TRBV9 ASSVIQGAEQY
TRBJ2-7 TRBV11-2 ASSLAGLAGEGEQY
TRBJ2-2 TRBV29-1 SVGASNTGELF
TRBJ1-1 TRBV5-1 ASSLGQTNTEAF
TRBJ2-4 TRBV23-1 ASSQDTKPWAKNIQY
TRBJ2-5 TRBV9 ASSVGVGKVTETQY
TRBJ1-4 TRBV27 ASSSQVEEKLF
TRBJ2-3 TRBV30 ASTDPATDTQY
TRBJ1-2 TRBV7-2 ASSPSAGSAYGYT
TRBJ1-2 TRBV28 ASSFEGYGYT
TRBJ2-1 TRBV30 AWSVSRNEQF
TRBJ2-5 TRBV15 ATSKPWTGGVETQY
TRBJ2-5 TRBV11-1 ASSLGGPGTQY
TRBJ1-4 TRBV29-1 SVAAGAEKLF
TRBJ2-1 TRBV5-1 ASSFTVIYNEQF
TRBJ2-7 TRBV7-9 ASSRSGTGNEQY
TRBJ1-1 TRBV30 AWNRRANTEAF
TRBJ2-1 TRBV27 ASSFLNEQF
TRBJ1-5 TRBV10-3 AINHRGRDQPQH
TRBJ2-7 TRBV30 AWGDRGPYEQY
TRBJ1-1 TRBV29-1 SVEDYSRWF
TRBJ2-5 TRBV29-1 SVPWAGSGTQY
TRBJ1-1 TRBV5-1 ASSLGTVGEAF
TRBJ2-7 TRBV5-4 ASSAGTSTNHEQY
TRBJ1-1 TRBV29-1 SARWDNPNTEAF
TRBJ2-7 TRBV18 ASSPGTGGTYEQY
TRBJ2-7 TRBV15 ATSRAPGPGVGLY
TRBJ1-1 TRBV29-1 SAAHGGNTEAF
TRBJ2-3 TRBV30 AWNPGVTDTQY
TRBJ2-4 TRBV15 ATSGTENIQY
TRBJ2-2 TRBV11-2 ASSLRGTSGSGGELF
TRBJ2-1 TRBV29-1 SVYGTAHNEQF
TRBJ2-7 TRBV6-6 ASSYLPGRPYEQY
TRBJ1-2 TRBV6-1 ASSEGVGDGYT
TRBJ2-7 TRBV18 ASSGSGLAGGLAYEQY
TRBJ2-6 TRBV29-1 SVAGSGANVLT
TRBJ2-3 TRBV5-4 ASSIPGQAGTDTQY
TRBJ2-3 TRBV27 ASSLYLAPQPSDTQY
TRBJ2-5 TRBV29-1 SVRDRTQETQY
TRBJ2-1 TRBV9 ASSSMGATYNEQF
TRBJ2-5 TRBV28 ASSFTPSGSRGTQY
TRBJ2-7 TRBV28 ASSLDNSYEQY
TRBJ2-7 TRBV25-1 ASSEPGGHYEQY
TRBJ1-5 TRBV27 ASSSNSNQPQH
TRBJ2-1 TRBV25-1 ASSGRWEQF
TRBJ2-1 TRBV5-1 ASSTDRDRAQF
TRBJ2-6 TRBV7-2 ASSFVAGLSSGANVLT
TRBJ2-2 TRBV30 AWSSGREYTGELF
TRBJ2-6 TRBV4-3 ASSQGAVGGANVLT
TRBJ2-3 TRBV29-1 SVEGAFTDTQY
TRBJ2-7 TRBV18 ASSLSYEQY
TRBJ2-3 TRBV30 AWSRGGPTDTQY